This TCR beta chain was sequenced in a study of blood T cells in healthy people across ages. Study in general: Template switching picked up about one barcoded beta molecule for each two T cells.

This clonotype was detected ten times or more. No fewer than 7 million PBMCs went into each sample. Extraction of total RNA produced a minimum of 5 micrograms from each sample. A sample-barcoded 5' primer and a J-beta primer mix were used in a second PCR of about 6 to 12 cycles. Via MiXCR, TCRdb re-called the 5' RACE reads, giving one row per CDR3 protein. The sample holds about 680,000 distinct CDR3 sequences, around half seen once. The CDR3 has 12 residues. Germline V lookup: CDR1 DFQATT, CDR2 SNEGSKA (reference sequence). Between the trimmed V and J ends, which lost 5 bases and 4 bases, there was a span of 10 bases.

This receptor was identified in a woman aged 55-69 years in good health. The chain recombines TRBV20-1 with TRBJ2-3; perhaps TRBD2 as D (5 bases). Sequencing was done on a sample of blood. CDR3 region: CSASLASDTQYF. As DNA, the CDR3 is TGCAGTGCTTCCCTAGCTTCAGATACGCAGTATTTT.